This passage covers 21 T cell receptor beta chains from one sample sequenced in a study of memory CD8 T cells in hepatitis C reinfection. Time point specified: peak reinfection, 3 to 8 weeks after reinfection detection. The sorted cells went straight to TCR sequencing with no prior in vitro expansion. Produced via immunoSEQ multiplex PCR; TCRdb's table is partial and in-frame only. The table records 35,000 to 55,000 clones, roughly 90% of them present only once. The sequenced sample consisted of naive CD8+ T cells sorted from blood. These receptor sequences come from a man between 18 and 35 years old with hepatitis C virus infection.

V and J are TRBV30 and TRBJ2-1, with D uncertain. This CDR3 region has 11 residues. Germline V gives CDR1 GTSNPN, CDR2 SVGIG (reference sequence). The ends were cut back, 0 bases at V and 7 bases at J, with 4 bases in the middle. CDR3 nucleotides: TGTGCCTGGAGTGTTAGTAATGAGCAGTTCTTC. This codes for CAWSVSNEQFF.

The chain is built from TRBV2 and TRBJ2-1; D ambiguous. Trimming cost V 6 bases and J 4 bases, with 16 bases left between them. This CDR3 spans 15 amino acids. Germline CDR1 is SNHLY and CDR2 is FYNNEI. The CDR3 nucleotides read TGTGCCAGCAGCGCTAGAGGTGGAGATTACAATGAGCAGTTCTTC. This gives the protein CASSARGGDYNEQFF.

This clone was observed a handful of times. The V call is TRBV4-1, the J call TRBJ1-1; D may be TRBD1 (6 bases). This CDR3 contains 14 residues. Germline CDR1 is MGHRA and CDR2 is YSYEKL. V lost 5 bases to trimming and J lost 0 bases, with 10 bases between them. The CDR3: CASSAGQMNTEAFF. The CDR3 DNA sequence: TGCGCCAGCAGCGCCGGACAGATGAACACTGAAGCTTTCTTT.

The chain joins TRBV28 to TRBJ2-6, with D possibly matching TRBD2 (6 bases). CDR1 is MDHEN and CDR2 is SYDVKM in the germline V gene. The CDR3 sequence is 15 residues long. Trimming shortened V by 5 bases and J by 3 bases, and 11 bases separated the two germline ends. For the CDR3, the DNA is TGTGCCAGCAGTACTTGGGGGGTTGGGGCCAACGTCCTGACTTTC. Encoded protein: CASSTWGVGANVLTF.

This rearrangement joins TRBV7-9 to TRBJ2-6, with 12 bases identical to TRBD1. CDR3 length: 18 amino acids. Per germline, CDR1 SEHNR and CDR2 FQNEAQ (reference sequence). Trimming cost V 5 bases and J 4 bases; bases outside gene matches: 9. The CDR3 spells CASSAPGQGAVGANVLTF. CDR3 sequence (DNA): TGTGCCAGCAGCGCACCGGGACAGGGGGCGGTAGGGGCCAACGTCCTGACTTTC.

This sequence joins TRBV7-3 and TRBJ2-6, with TRBD1 matching 10 bases. This CDR3 contains 18 residues. In germline, CDR1 is SGHTA, CDR2 FQGTGA. V gave up 5 bases and J gave up 1 base; unmatched junction bases: 8. The CDR3 loop is CASSATGTGESGANVLTF. CDR3 coding DNA: TGTGCCAGCAGCGCAACTGGGACAGGGGAGTCTGGGGCCAACGTCCTGACTTTC.

The rearrangement uses TRBV7-9 and TRBJ2-5; no reliable D call. The DNA end is a closer match to TRBJ2-7, so the J assignment may be wrong. This CDR3 has 11 amino acids. Germline V lookup: CDR1 SEHNR, CDR2 FQNEAQ (reference sequence). CDR3 DNA: TGTGCCAGCAGCCGAAGTTACGAGCAGTACTTC. This encodes CASSRSYEQYF.

V and J are TRBV30 and TRBJ2-7, with a tentative D call TRBD1 (6 bases). Germline assignment: CDR1 GTSNPN and CDR2 SVGIG (reference sequence). This CDR3 comprises 12 residues. V lost 2 bases and J 1 base, leaving 6 bases between the germline ends. Written as DNA, the CDR3 is TGTGCCTGGAGTACAGGGTCCTACGAGCAGTACGTC. Translated: CAWSTGSYEQYV.

This sequence joins TRBV27 and TRBJ2-2; D may be TRBD1 (5 bases). There are 13 residues in the CDR3. Per the germline V gene, CDR1 is MNHEY and CDR2 is SMNVEV (reference sequence). V lost 3 bases, J lost 6 bases, and 8 bases lay in between. The CDR3 coding sequence is TGTGCCAGCAGTTTCAGGGTCCCCGGGGAGCTGTTTTTT. Translated: CASSFRVPGELFF.

The chain links TRBV25-1 to TRBJ2-5; perhaps TRBD1 as D (5 bases). CDR1 is MGHDK, CDR2 SYGVNS, per germline. With 3 bases removed from V and 3 bases from J, the gap between germline ends came to 14 bases. CDR3 length equals 15 residues. The CDR3 sequence: CASSDSDNLKETQYF. The CDR3 DNA reads TGTGCCAGCAGTGATTCGGACAACCTAAAAGAGACCCAGTACTTC.

This chain connects TRBV7-8 to TRBJ2-1; 12 nucleotides align to TRBD2. The CDR3 loop spans 15 amino acids. The germline V gene has CDR1 SGHVS and CDR2 FQNEAQ. V shed 4 bases, J shed 8 bases, and the junction held 6 bases outside the gene matches. The CDR3 here is CASSSLAGGRDEQFF. CDR3 bases: TGTGCCAGCAGCTCACTAGCGGGGGGAAGAGATGAGCAGTTCTTC.

This clone was recorded only once. V and J are TRBV19 and TRBJ2-3, with TRBD1 matching 11 bases. J gave up 5 bases and V 5 bases, and 6 bases lay outside the gene matches. The CDR3 is 15 amino acids. Germline CDR1 and CDR2: LNHDA and SQIVND (reference sequence). Written as DNA, the CDR3 is TGTGCCAGTAGTCCCGGGACAGGGGGAGGAGATACGCAGTATTTT. Protein product: CASSPGTGGGDTQYF.

V is TRBV7-3 and J is TRBJ2-1; no clear D. The CDR3 runs to 13 residues. Deletions cut 3 bases from V and 5 bases from J, with 8 bases between. Germline V gene data show CDR1 as SGHTA and CDR2 as FQGTGA. For the CDR3, the DNA is TGTGCCAGCAGCTTCCGCGAGGACAATGAGCAGTTCTTC. Translation gives CASSFREDNEQFF.

This clone was counted a single time. The V call is TRBV27, the J call TRBJ2-5; TRBD2 is a possible D gene (5 bases). V lost 2 bases and J lost 2, with 9 bases in between. Germline CDR1 is MNHEY and CDR2 is SMNVEV (reference sequence). This CDR3 has 14 residues. CDR3 loop: CASSLILGQETQYF. The DNA for the CDR3 is TGTGCCAGCAGTTTAATACTAGGACAAGAGACCCAGTACTTC.

The chain employs TRBV4-1 and TRBJ2-3, with 13 bases that match TRBD2. This CDR3 spans 17 amino acids. With V trimmed by 1 base and J by 6 bases, 7 bases remained unmatched. The germline gives CDR1 MGHRA, CDR2 YSYEKL. As DNA, the CDR3 is TGCGCCAGCAGCCAAGGACTAGCGGGGGGCACCCAGGATACGCAGTATTTT. This encodes CASSQGLAGGTQDTQYF.

This clone was recorded once. The chain has TRBV9 and TRBJ1-2; D is unclear. The CDR3 is made up of 13 amino acids. V was cut by 2 bases and J by 1 base, with 6 bases left in between. Per germline, CDR1 SGDLS and CDR2 YYNGEE. The DNA for the CDR3 is TGTGCCAGCAGCGTGGGCAGTAACTATGGCTACACCTTC. Protein sequence: CASSVGSNYGYTF.

This clone came up a few times. The chain uses TRBV4-3 and TRBJ1-4, with 9 bases aligning to TRBD1. There are 14 residues in the CDR3. CDR1 is LGHNA, CDR2 YSLEER, per germline. Unmatched junction bases numbered 6, after V lost 5 bases and J lost 8 bases. CDR3 coding DNA: TGCGCCAGCAGCTTGGACAGGGGTGAGGAAAAACTGTTTTTT. Translated: CASSLDRGEEKLFF.

The chain recombines TRBV21-1 with TRBJ2-3; the D segment call TRBD1 is taken from the table without a DNA check. TRBV21-1 is recorded as a pseudogene. This CDR3 spans 14 amino acids. The CDR3 nucleotides are TGTGCCAGCAGCCAGGACACAGGCACAGATACGCAGTATTTT. Protein sequence: CASSQDTGTDTQYF.

The V gene is TRBV28, the J gene TRBJ2-3; TRBD1 might be the D (6 bases). The germline V and J ends were trimmed by 5 bases and 0 bases, with 12 bases remaining between them. The CDR3 is 15 residues long. Germline CDR1 is MDHEN and CDR2 is SYDVKM. DNA of the CDR3: TGTGCCAGCAGTGGAGAAACAGGGAGCACAGATACGCAGTATTTT. Its protein is CASSGETGSTDTQYF.

This sequence joins TRBV2 and TRBJ1-6; D unclear. Trimming stripped 4 bases from V and 5 bases from J, with 12 bases between. The CDR3 runs 15 residues. Germline-derived CDR1 and CDR2 are SNHLY and FYNNEI. The CDR3 loop is CASSGQWGDNSPLHF. For the CDR3, the DNA is TGTGCCAGCAGTGGTCAATGGGGAGATAATTCACCCCTCCACTTT.

The chain recombines TRBV11-2 with TRBJ1-1; D is unresolved. The CDR3 runs to 15 residues. V dropped 5 bases and J dropped 1 base, with 14 bases sitting between them. CDR1 SGHAT and CDR2 FQNNGV come from the germline V gene. The CDR3 DNA is TGTGCCAGCAGCCCTGCGGGCCAGGAGAACACTGAAGCTTTCTTT. Protein: CASSPAGQENTEAFF.